One T cell receptor (beta chain) is described in this entry. This record comes from a study of T cells in Graves' hyperthyroidism and ophthalmopathy. Overall study: Before treatment of any kind, peripheral blood was taken at initial diagnosis.

Germline V gene data show CDR1 as SNHLY and CDR2 as FYNNEI. CDR3 length: 15 residues. V shed 6 bases and J 2 bases; nucleotides not matched to a gene: 7. What was amplified from RNA transcripts were TCR beta CDR3 regions. HTBI primers drove first-round RT-PCR of the TCR CDR3. A single record per CDR3 protein comes from TCRdb applying MiXCR to the multiplex PCR reads. Among some 500,000 distinct CDR3 sequences, around 14% were seen once, and the ten largest hold 17%. Patients aged 18 to 65 with hyperthyroidism were newly diagnosed, with duration under 2 months. The chain combines TRBV2 with TRBJ2-7, with 10 bases fitting TRBD2. The origin of this receptor is a woman aged 18-35 years with Graves' hyperthyroidism. The material sequenced was blood. CDR3 sequence: CASRAGTSATYEQYV. The CDR3 DNA is TGTGCCAGCAGGGCCGGGACTAGCGCAACCTACGAGCAGTACGTC.